This T cell receptor beta chain derives from a study of blood T cells in healthy people across ages. V shed 5 bases and J shed 7 bases, with 6 bases lying between them. CDR1 is ENHRY and CDR2 is SYGVKD in the germline V gene. The CDR3 is 11 residues long. As for this clonotype: Antigen unknown.

Together with a sample-barcoded 5' primer, a J-beta primer mix was included in a second PCR lasting about 7 to 11 cycles. Tags on each cDNA molecule came from a template-switch adaptor with 12 random nucleotides. Samples each returned at least 2.5 million CDR3-containing paired-end reads. TCRdb analysed the 5' RACE reads with MiXCR anew, one entry per CDR3 protein. The table has about 970,000 distinct CDR3 sequences, roughly 47% seen once. Study-wide results and limits: Estimates of diversity drawn from one million T cells were considered underestimates.

This clonotype originated in a woman aged 60-75 years in good health. The sequencing sample was made of blood. This chain connects TRBV10-3 to TRBJ2-1; the D is unclear. The CDR3 nucleotides are TGTGCCATCAGTCCCGCAAATGAGCAGTTCTTC. It is translated as CAISPANEQFF.